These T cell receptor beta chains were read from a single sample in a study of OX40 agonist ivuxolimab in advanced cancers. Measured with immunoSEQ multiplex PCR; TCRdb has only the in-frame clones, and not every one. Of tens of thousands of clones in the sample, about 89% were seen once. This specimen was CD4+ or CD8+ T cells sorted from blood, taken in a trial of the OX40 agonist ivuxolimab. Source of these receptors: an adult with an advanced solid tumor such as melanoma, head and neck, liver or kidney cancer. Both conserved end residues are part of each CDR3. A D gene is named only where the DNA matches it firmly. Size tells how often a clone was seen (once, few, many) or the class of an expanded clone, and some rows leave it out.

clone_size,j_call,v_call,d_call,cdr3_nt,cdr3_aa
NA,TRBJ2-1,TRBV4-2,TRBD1,TGTGCCAGCAGCTACGGACAGGGCGGGAATGAGCAGTTCTTC,CASSYGQGGNEQFF
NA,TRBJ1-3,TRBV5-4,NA,TGTGCCAGCAGCTTGGCCGAGACCTCTGGAAACACCATATATTTT,CASSLAETSGNTIYF
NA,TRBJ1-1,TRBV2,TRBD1,TGTGCCACGGGCAGGGGGTTGAACACTGAAGCTTTCTTT,CATGRGLNTEAFF
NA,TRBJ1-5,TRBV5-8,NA,TGTGCCAGCAGCTTGGCCGAGGGAGGCAATCAGCCCCAGCATTTT,CASSLAEGGNQPQHF
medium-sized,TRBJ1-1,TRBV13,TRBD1,TGTGCCAGCAGCCACAGGGGGGCCGCGAACACTGAAGCTTTCTTT,CASSHRGAANTEAFF
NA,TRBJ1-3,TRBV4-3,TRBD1,TGCGCCAGCAGCCAAGATCCGAGGACAGGAGGAAACACCATATATTTT,CASSQDPRTGGNTIYF
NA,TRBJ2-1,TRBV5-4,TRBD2,TGTGCCAGCAGAACCCGGGGGGGCGGTATCAATGAGCAGTTCTTC,CASRTRGGGINEQFF
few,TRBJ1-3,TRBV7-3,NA,TGTGCCACCACTCCTTCTGGAAACACCATATATTTT,CATTPSGNTIYF
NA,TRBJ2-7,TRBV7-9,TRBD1,TGTGCCAGCAGCGGACAGGGGGGCTACGAGCAGTACTTC,CASSGQGGYEQYF
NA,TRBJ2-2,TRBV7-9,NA,TGTGCCAGCAGCTTAATAGGCACGAACACCGGGGAGCTGTTTTTT,CASSLIGTNTGELFF
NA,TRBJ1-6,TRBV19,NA,TGTGCCAGTAGTTGGGACTTCTCCTATAATTCACCCCTCCACTTT,CASSWDFSYNSPLHF
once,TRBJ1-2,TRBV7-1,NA,TGTGCCAGCAGCGTTAGGCAGGGAAAGACCTATGGCTACACCTTC,CASSVRQGKTYGYTF
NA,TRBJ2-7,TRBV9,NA,TGTGCCAGCAGCGTAGGTATGTCCTCCTACGAGCAGTACTTC,CASSVGMSSYEQYF
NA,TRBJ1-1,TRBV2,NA,TGTGCCAGCAGTCGGGGTTTAGAAGCTTTCTTT,CASSRGLEAFF
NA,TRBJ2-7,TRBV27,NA,TGTGCCAGCAGTTCCGGGGCATACGAGCAGTACTTC,CASSSGAYEQYF
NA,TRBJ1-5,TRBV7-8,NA,TGTGCCAGCAGCCCCTCACGGGGGGAAAGTAATCAGCCCCAGCATTTT,CASSPSRGESNQPQHF
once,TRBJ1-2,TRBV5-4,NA,TGTGCCAGCAGCTTGGCCGGTACACCTTTATCCTATGGCTACACCTTC,CASSLAGTPLSYGYTF
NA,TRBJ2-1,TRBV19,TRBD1,TGTGCCAGTAGCGTCCAGACAGGGGTTGGGGACAATGAGCAGTTCTTC,CASSVQTGVGDNEQFF
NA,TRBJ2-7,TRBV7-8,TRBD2,TGTGCCAGCAGCGTCTCTAGCGGGGGTCGGCAGTACTTC,CASSVSSGGRQYF
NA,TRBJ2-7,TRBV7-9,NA,TGTGCCAGCAGTTTTACCGGGGGTTTGGGCTACGAGCAGTACTTC,CASSFTGGLGYEQYF
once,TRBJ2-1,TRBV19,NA,TGTGCCAGTAGTATGGTTGAGGCGGGTGAGCAGTTCTTC,CASSMVEAGEQFF
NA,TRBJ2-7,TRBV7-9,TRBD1,TGTGCCAGCAGCTTAGCGGGACCCCGGGACAGCTCCTACGAGCAGTACTTC,CASSLAGPRDSSYEQYF
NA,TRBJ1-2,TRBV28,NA,TGTGCCAGCAGGGGCTCACAGTCTCATGGCTACACCTTC,CASRGSQSHGYTF
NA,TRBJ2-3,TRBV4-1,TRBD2,TGCGCCAGCAGCCAAGGAGTAGTGGGGGGGATCACAGATACGCAGTATTTT,CASSQGVVGGITDTQYF
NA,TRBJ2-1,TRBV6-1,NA,TGTGCCAGCAGTGAAATGCTGCAATTTGGGTACAATGAGCAGTTCTTC,CASSEMLQFGYNEQFF
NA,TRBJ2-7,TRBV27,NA,TGTGCCAGCAGTTCCCGGCCCGAGCCAGCCTACGAGCAGTACTTC,CASSSRPEPAYEQYF
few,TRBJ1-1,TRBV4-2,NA,TGTGCCAGCAGCCAAGAACTAGGGAGCACTGAAGCTTTCTTT,CASSQELGSTEAFF
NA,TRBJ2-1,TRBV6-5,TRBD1,TGTGCCAGCAGTTACTTGGGGACAGGGTCCTACAATGAGCAGTTCTTC,CASSYLGTGSYNEQFF
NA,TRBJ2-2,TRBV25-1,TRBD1,TGTGCCAGTACGGACAGGCTCACCGGGGAGCTGTTTTTT,CASTDRLTGELFF
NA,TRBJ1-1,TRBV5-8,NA,TGTGCCAGCAGCTTGGCGGGACTGTGGAACACTGAAGCTTTCTTT,CASSLAGLWNTEAFF
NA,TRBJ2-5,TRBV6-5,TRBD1,TGTGCCAGCAGTCACCTAAGACAGGGGGCGATCAGCCAGTACTTC,CASSHLRQGAISQYF
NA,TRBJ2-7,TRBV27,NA,TGTGCCAGCAGCCTCGGGGACACCTACGAGCAGTACTTC,CASSLGDTYEQYF
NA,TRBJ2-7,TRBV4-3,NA,TGCGCCAGCAGCCAAGACATTCTGGGGGTTTACGAGCAGTACTTC,CASSQDILGVYEQYF
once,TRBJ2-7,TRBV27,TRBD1,TGTGCCAGCAGTTGGGGTCGGGACAGTTCCTACGAGCAGTACTTC,CASSWGRDSSYEQYF
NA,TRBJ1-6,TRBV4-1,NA,TGCGCCAGCAGCCAAGATAATTCACCCCTCCACTTT,CASSQDNSPLHF
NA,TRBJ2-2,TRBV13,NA,TGTGCCAGCAGCTTAGAAATAATCCGGGACCGGGAGACCGGGGAGCTGTTTTTT,CASSLEIIRDRETGELFF
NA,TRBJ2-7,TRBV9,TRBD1,TGTGCCAGCAGCGCTAACCCTGGGACAGGAGACTCCTACGAGCAGTACTTC,CASSANPGTGDSYEQYF
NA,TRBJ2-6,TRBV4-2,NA,TGTGCCAGCAGCTTCATGGGGTTCTCTGGGGCCAACGTCCTGACTTTC,CASSFMGFSGANVLTF
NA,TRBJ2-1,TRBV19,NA,TGTGCCAGTACGCCGTACTTACTAAAAGACAATGAGCAGTTCTTC,CASTPYLLKDNEQFF
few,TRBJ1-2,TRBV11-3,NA,TGTGCCAGCAGCCCACCACAGGACCCAAACTATGGCTACACCTTC,CASSPPQDPNYGYTF
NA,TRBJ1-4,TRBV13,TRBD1,TGTGCCAGCAGCTTATGGGGACAGGGAGGTGAAAAACTGTTTTTT,CASSLWGQGGEKLFF
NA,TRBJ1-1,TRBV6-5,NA,TGTGCCAGCAGTTGGACAGTGAACACTGAAGCTTTCTTT,CASSWTVNTEAFF
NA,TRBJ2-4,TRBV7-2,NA,TGTGCCAGCAGCCCAAAACTAGCTCTTGCCAAAAACATTCAGTACTTC,CASSPKLALAKNIQYF
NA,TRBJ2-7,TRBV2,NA,TGTGCCAGCAGCCTAAAGTGGGCCTACGAGCAGTACTTC,CASSLKWAYEQYF
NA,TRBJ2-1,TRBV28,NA,TGTGCCAGCAGTTTCGGCAGGGGACCTTACAATGAGCAGTTCTTC,CASSFGRGPYNEQFF
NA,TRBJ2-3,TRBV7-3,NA,TGTGCCAGCAGCTTGGATAGTGGGGGGGCAGGAGATACGCAGTATTTT,CASSLDSGGAGDTQYF
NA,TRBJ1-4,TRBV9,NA,TGTGCCAGCAGCCCAACTAATGAAAAACTGTTTTTT,CASSPTNEKLFF
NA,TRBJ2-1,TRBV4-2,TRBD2,TGTGCCAGCAGCCAAGATTTACTAGCGGGGGCAGCCTACAATGAGCAGTTCTTC,CASSQDLLAGAAYNEQFF